Here is one T cell receptor beta chain with its context. This clonotype occurred a few times. It has no known antigen specificity. Within one base of it there is no much larger clone, and no base qualities were kept. This sample is part of a study of naive and memory T cell subsets (dated by TCRdb to 2016 to 2017). The study in broad terms: The figure summarizing these samples reported approximately 10 blood donors, 7 tuberculin skin test biopsies and 3 saline control biopsies. PCR2 was typically run as a SYBR Green qPCR and stopped at a set threshold, although low-input samples could use end-point PCR of around 6 cycles instead.

Using 3' ligation of a UMI-containing oligonucleotide to TCR cDNA, the study laid out a robust and sensitive protocol to amplify, sequence and analyze TCRs. Whole blood analysis involved drawing around 2.5 ml of peripheral blood from adult healthy volunteers into Tempus tubes and then extracting RNA following the manufacturer's instructions. Total RNA was treated with RQ1 DNase, without cell sorting, prior to reverse transcription, with an input of roughly 1 to 1,100 ng being targeted. Libraries were prepared from skin biopsies and whole blood so that pipeline robustness could be tested in samples in which T cells form a minority population. Paper-wide results and their limitations: The potential sensitivity of the RNA-based method to TCR transcript changes with T cell activation and differentiation was acknowledged.

Library method: 5' RACE. The ligated cDNA was amplified by four rounds of PCR, in which nested alpha and beta constant region primers were used together with the SP2 primer. For the blood and skin samples, reverse transcription of TCR RNA was done with SuperScript IV along with alpha and beta constant region primers. Using T4 RNA ligase 1, an oligonucleotide carrying both the Illumina SP2 primer and a UMI was ligated onto the 3' end of the cDNA. To prevent hairpin formation, the 12-nucleotide UMI was made up of two random hexamers with an eight-base spacer between them. From the second PCR onward, TCR alpha and beta chain libraries were processed separately, and dual indexing was applied for multiplexing. After pooling, the indexed libraries were analyzed by capillary electrophoresis and sequenced on either an Illumina MiSeq or NextSeq. Libraries were spiked with PhiX DNA at about 5-7.5% so that base diversity was increased and cluster recognition was improved. The authors' pipeline ran thus. UMIs were extracted from read 2 by Demultiplexor and combined with the TCR sequence from read 1, and reads were split according to sample indices. Decombinator identified V and J genes and V-J junctions and gave each TCR a five-part identifier that included V and J deletions. Collapsinator used UMIs to correct sequencing errors and PCR amplification heterogeneity, yielding UMI-based abundance per TCR. CDR3Translator converted identifiers to nucleotide sequence, translated to amino acids, and extracted CDR3 regions using terminal motifs. Error-corrected counts of alpha and beta TCRs from blood and skin were compared after being normalized to the amount of input RNA. Through fastp at Q25 and MiXCR, TCRdb rebuilt clones from the public reads, retaining in-frame beta chains. Merged by CDR3 protein, the rows form single entries marked with the most common genes and DNA. The V and J calls follow TCRdb's processing rather than the paper's. The sample records 57,000 or so distinct CDR3 sequences, approximately 7.2% of which are singletons. 9% to 10% of the sample goes to the ten largest clones.

Clipping removes 5 bases from V and 5 bases from J, with 5 as the unmatched junction base count. The germline V gene encodes CDR1 LNHDA and CDR2 SQIVND (reference sequence). From cysteine to phenylalanine, the CDR3 is 13 amino acids long. Only the CDR3 DNA stays, 39 bases, in frame from base 1. The rearrangement combines TRBV19 with TRBJ1-2; 7 of the junction bases match TRBD1. This clonotype was sampled from a male donor in good health. In nucleotide form, the sequence is TGTGCCAGTAGTTTCGGGACAGATTATGGCTACACCTTC. It translates as CASSFGTDYGYTF.